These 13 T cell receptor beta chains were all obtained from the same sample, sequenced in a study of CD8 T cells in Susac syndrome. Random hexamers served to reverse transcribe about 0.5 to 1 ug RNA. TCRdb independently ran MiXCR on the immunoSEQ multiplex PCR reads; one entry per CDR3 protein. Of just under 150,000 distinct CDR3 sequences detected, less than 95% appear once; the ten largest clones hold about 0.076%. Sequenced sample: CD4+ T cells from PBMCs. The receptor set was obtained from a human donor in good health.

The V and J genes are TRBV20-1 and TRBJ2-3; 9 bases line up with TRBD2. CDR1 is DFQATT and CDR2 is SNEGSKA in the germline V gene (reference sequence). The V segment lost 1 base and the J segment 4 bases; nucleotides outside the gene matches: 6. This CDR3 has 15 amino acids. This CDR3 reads CSARVLAGVSDTQYF. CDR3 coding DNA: TGCAGTGCTAGAGTTTTAGCGGGAGTCTCAGATACGCAGTATTTT.

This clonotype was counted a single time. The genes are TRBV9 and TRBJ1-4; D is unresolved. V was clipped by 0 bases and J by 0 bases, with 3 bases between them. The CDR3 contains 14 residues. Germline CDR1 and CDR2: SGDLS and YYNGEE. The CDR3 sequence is CASSVDPTNEKLFF. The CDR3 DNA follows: TGTGCCAGCAGCGTAGACCCAACTAATGAAAAACTGTTTTTT. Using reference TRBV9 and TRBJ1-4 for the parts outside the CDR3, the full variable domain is DSGVTQTPKHLITATGQRVTLRCSPRSGDLSVYWYQQSLDQGLQFLIQYYNGEERAKGNILERFSAQQFPDLHSELNLSSLELGDSALYFCASSVDPTNEKLFFGSGTQLSVL.

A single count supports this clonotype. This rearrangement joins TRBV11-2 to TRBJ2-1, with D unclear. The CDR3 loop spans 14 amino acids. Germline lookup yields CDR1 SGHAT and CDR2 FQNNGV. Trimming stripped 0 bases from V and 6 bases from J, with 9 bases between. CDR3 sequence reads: CASSLDLVGNEQFF. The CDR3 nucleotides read TGTGCCAGCAGCTTAGATCTCGTAGGCAATGAGCAGTTCTTC.

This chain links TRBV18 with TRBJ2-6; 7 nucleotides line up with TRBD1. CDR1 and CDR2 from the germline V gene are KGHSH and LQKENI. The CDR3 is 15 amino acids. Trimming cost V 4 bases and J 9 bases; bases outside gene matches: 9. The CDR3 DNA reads TGTGCCAGCTCACAAGGGACAGTCCGGTACAACGTCCTGACTTTC. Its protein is CASSQGTVRYNVLTF.

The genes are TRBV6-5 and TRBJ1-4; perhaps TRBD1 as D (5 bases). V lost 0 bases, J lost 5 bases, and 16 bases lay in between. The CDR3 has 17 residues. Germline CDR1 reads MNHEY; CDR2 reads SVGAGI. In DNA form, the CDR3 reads TGTGCCAGCAGTTACTCGATTGGGGCAGCGAACAATGAAAAACTGTTTTTT. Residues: CASSYSIGAANNEKLFF.

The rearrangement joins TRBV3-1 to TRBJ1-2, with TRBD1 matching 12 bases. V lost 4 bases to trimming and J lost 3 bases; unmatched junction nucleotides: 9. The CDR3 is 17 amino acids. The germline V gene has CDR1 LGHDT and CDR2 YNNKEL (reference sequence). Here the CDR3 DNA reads TGTGCCAGCAGCCGGGGGACAGGGGGCGAGGGGTACTATGGCTACACCTTC. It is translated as CASSRGTGGEGYYGYTF.

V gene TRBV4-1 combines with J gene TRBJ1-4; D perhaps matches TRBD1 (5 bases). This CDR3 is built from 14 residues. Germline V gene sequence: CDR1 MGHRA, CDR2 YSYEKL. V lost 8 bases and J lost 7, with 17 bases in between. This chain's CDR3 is CASSSGGAGEKLFF. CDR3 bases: TGCGCCAGCTCCTCGGGGGGAGCGGGTGAAAAACTGTTTTTT.

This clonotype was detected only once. CDR3 sequence: CASSQSTQAGFSTDTQYF. The CDR3 DNA sequence: TGCGCCAGCAGTCAATCGACCCAGGCGGGTTTTAGCACAGATACGCAGTATTTT. The chain has TRBV23-1 and TRBJ2-3, with D perhaps TRBD2 (5 bases). TRBV23-1 is flagged as an ORF with uncertain function. The CDR3 spans 18 residues. Trimming shortened V by 0 bases and J by 0 bases, and 16 bases separated the two germline ends.

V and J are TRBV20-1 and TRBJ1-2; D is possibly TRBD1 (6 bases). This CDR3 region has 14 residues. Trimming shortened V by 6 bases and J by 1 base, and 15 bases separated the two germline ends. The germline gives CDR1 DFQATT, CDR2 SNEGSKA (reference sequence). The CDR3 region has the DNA TGCAGTGCCATATTGCCGGGACATAACTATGGCTACACCTTC. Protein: CSAILPGHNYGYTF.

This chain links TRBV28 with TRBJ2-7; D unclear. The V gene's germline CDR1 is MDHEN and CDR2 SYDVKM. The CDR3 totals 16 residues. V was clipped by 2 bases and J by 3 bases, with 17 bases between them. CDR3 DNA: TGTGCCAGCAGTTTAAAAGGTTCGCCACGGCTCTACGAGCAGTACTTC. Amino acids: CASSLKGSPRLYEQYF.

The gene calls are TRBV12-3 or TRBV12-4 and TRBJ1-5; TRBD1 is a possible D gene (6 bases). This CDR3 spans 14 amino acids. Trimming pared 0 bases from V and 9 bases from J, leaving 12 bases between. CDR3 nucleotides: TGTGCCAGCAGTTTAGCGGGGGGGCGATTGCCCCAGCATTTT. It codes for CASSLAGGRLPQHF.

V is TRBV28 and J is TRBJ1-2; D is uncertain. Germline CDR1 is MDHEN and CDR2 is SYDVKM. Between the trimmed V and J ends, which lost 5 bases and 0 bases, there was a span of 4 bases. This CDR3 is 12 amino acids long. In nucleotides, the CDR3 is TGTGCCAGCAGTCGGTCTAACTATGGCTACACCTTC. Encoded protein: CASSRSNYGYTF.

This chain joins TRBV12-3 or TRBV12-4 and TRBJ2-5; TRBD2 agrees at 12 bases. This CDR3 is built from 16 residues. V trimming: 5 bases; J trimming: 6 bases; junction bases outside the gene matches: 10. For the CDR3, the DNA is TGTGCCAGCAGTGATCGGACTAGCGGGATGGGAAAGACCCAGTACTTC. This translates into CASSDRTSGMGKTQYF.